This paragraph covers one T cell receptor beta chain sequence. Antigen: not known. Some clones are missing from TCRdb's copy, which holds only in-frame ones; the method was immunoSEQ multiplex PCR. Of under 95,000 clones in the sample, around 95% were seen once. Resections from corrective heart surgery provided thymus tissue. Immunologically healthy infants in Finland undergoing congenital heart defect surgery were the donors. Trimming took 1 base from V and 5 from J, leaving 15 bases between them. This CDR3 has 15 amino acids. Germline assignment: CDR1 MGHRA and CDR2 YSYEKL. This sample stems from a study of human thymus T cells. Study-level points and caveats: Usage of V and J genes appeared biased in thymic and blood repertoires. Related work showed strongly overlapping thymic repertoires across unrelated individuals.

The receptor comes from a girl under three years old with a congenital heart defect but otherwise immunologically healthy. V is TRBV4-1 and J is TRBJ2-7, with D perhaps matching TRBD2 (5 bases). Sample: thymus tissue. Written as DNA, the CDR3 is TGCGCCAGCAGCCAAGTGTCTAGCCCCGCGGACGAGCAGTACTTC. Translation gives CASSQVSSPADEQYF.